The rows below give T cell receptor beta chains drawn from one sample of a study of blood T cell repertoires in COVID-19. Sequencing was performed with immunoSEQ multiplex PCR; in TCRdb, only in-frame clones are kept and a portion is missing. The sample has 150,000 to 200,000 clones, roughly 80% seen once. The sequenced material came from PBMCs or T cells enriched from blood (not recorded which). Source of these receptors: a man aged 40-50 years who had recovered from COVID-19. Each CDR3 is given with its conserved first and last residue. A D gene is named only where the DNA matches it firmly.

D gene,J gene,V gene,CDR3 protein
NA,TRBJ2-1,TRBV4-2,CASSELSTDSNNEQFF
TRBD1,TRBJ2-1,TRBV6-2/TRBV6-3,CASSRDRLNNEQFF
NA,TRBJ1-4,TRBV30,CAWSWGHEKLFF
NA,TRBJ2-3,TRBV19,CASSLLTGGTDTQYF
NA,TRBJ2-7,TRBV18,CASSPGQEQYF
TRBD1,TRBJ2-7,TRBV12-5,CASGLAPNRGLSSYEQYF
NA,TRBJ1-3,TRBV4-1,CASSLEGGRMAGNTIYF
NA,TRBJ2-3,TRBV12-3/TRBV12-4,CASSFRESTQYF
TRBD1,TRBJ1-4,TRBV2,CASSQQGATNEKLFF
NA,TRBJ2-6,TRBV5-4,CASRQQGSSGANVLTF
TRBD1,TRBJ1-1,TRBV6-5,CASSWNTGGDTEAFF
TRBD1,TRBJ1-6,TRBV4-2,CASSQDPATGLSSPLHF
TRBD1,TRBJ1-5,TRBV6-1,CASSEYRGTGWSNQPQHF
NA,TRBJ1-6,TRBV4-3,CASSQDKRGGSPLHF
NA,TRBJ2-1,TRBV7-9,CASSNRQQGEQFF
TRBD1,TRBJ2-5,TRBV13,CASSRTGDGETQYF
NA,TRBJ2-3,TRBV24-1,CATSFDRTTDTQYF
NA,TRBJ1-5,TRBV28,CASSSAGEQPQHF
NA,TRBJ1-5,TRBV5-5,CASSLGGLSNQPQHF
NA,TRBJ1-4,TRBV7-9,CASSSFKNGEKLFF
NA,TRBJ2-7,TRBV27,CASSFRAAYEQYF
TRBD1,TRBJ1-6,TRBV28,CASSSGQGRSNSPLHF
NA,TRBJ1-1,TRBV27,CASSLTRGTEAFF
TRBD2,TRBJ2-7,TRBV18,CASSGTSGVLSDEQYF
TRBD1,TRBJ2-2,TRBV14,CASSRTGGITGELFF
NA,TRBJ2-1,TRBV19,CASRRTANEQFF
TRBD2,TRBJ2-7,TRBV7-2,CASSLERGLNYEQYF
NA,TRBJ1-1,TRBV19,CASSIGRGNTEAFF
TRBD1,TRBJ2-1,TRBV7-8,CASSLRDRAYNEQFF
NA,TRBJ1-5,TRBV12-5,CASGLSSQPQHF
NA,TRBJ1-5,TRBV27,CASSFRVLQPQHF
NA,TRBJ1-5,TRBV15,CATSRDRRSNQPQHF
TRBD1,TRBJ1-1,TRBV19,CASSPGTGAEAFF
NA,TRBJ1-5,TRBV24-1,CATQNREAQPQHF
NA,TRBJ2-7,TRBV5-5,CASSLAGVIAEQYF
TRBD1,TRBJ1-5,TRBV2,CASSPTLQGAGSNQPQHF
TRBD1,TRBJ2-2,TRBV3-1/TRBV3-2,CASSHRQGFANTGELFF
NA,TRBJ2-7,TRBV28,CASLPTVQTKEQYF
NA,TRBJ1-5,TRBV7-2,CASSLAPGLGNQPQHF
TRBD2,TRBJ2-7,TRBV2,CASRRTSGGSYEQYF
TRBD1,TRBJ2-7,TRBV30,CAWSVLGQGGYEQYF
NA,TRBJ1-2,TRBV18,CASSTNLGRREYGYTF
NA,TRBJ1-6,TRBV5-4,CASSLGQEPYNSPLHF
TRBD2,TRBJ2-3,TRBV12-5,CASGLSTSGGLSSTDTQYF
NA,TRBJ1-2,TRBV9,CASSVDSGGYGYTF
NA,TRBJ2-1,TRBV5-4,CASSPTGTTYNEQFF
TRBD1,TRBJ1-4,TRBV6-1,CASSDLRGRSANEKLFF
TRBD2,TRBJ2-1,TRBV7-9,CASSLRTSGSYNEQFF
NA,TRBJ2-1,TRBV4-1,CASSQGSGQNNEQFF
TRBD1,TRBJ1-1,TRBV9,CASSVDRVHTEAFF
TRBD1,TRBJ1-2,TRBV27,CASSPQRTGRAGYTF
NA,TRBJ1-2,TRBV10-3,CAIQRAQGNYGYTF
NA,TRBJ1-1,TRBV12-3/TRBV12-4,CASRGQVNTEAFF
NA,TRBJ1-1,TRBV5-1,CASSLGQSTNMNTEAFF
NA,TRBJ1-3,TRBV4-2,CASSPRQVPSGNTIYF
TRBD1,TRBJ2-7,TRBV4-3,CASSQGTGYYEQYF
NA,TRBJ1-5,TRBV12-3/TRBV12-4,CASGGSSNQPQHF
TRBD2,TRBJ2-7,TRBV19,CASSVTGTRGTYEQYF
TRBD2,TRBJ2-1,TRBV10-3,CAIKTTSYDEQFF
NA,TRBJ1-1,TRBV4-1,CASSQSQGSLAEAFF